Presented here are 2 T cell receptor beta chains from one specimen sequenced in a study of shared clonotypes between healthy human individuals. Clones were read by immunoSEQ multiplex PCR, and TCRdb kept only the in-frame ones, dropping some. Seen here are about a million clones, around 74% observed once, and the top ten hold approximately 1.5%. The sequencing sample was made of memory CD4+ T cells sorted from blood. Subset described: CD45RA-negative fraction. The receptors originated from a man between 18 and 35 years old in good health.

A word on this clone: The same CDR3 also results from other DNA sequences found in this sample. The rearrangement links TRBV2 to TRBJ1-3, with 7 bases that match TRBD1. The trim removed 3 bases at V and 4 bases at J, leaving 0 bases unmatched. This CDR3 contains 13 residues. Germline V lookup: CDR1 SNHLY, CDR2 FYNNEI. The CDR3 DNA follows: TGTGCCAGCAGTGAGGGACAGGGAAACACCATATATTTT. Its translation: CASSEGQGNTIYF. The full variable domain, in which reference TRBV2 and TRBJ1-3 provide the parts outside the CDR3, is EPEVTQTPSHQVTQMGQEVILRCVPISNHLYFYWYRQILGQKVEFLVSFYNNEISEKSEIFDDQFSVERPDGSNFTLKIRSTKLEDSAMYFCASSEGQGNTIYFGEGSWLTVV.

The CDR3 nucleotides read TGTGCCAGCAGCGTAGCCACGAGCTCTGGAAACACCATATATTTT. This translates into CASSVATSSGNTIYF. The chain is built from TRBV9 and TRBJ1-3; D is uncertain. V was clipped by 0 bases and J by 0 bases, with 7 bases between them. Germline V gives CDR1 SGDLS, CDR2 YYNGEE. The CDR3 consists of 15 residues.